This TCR beta chain was documented in a study of early T cells in non-severe SARS-CoV-2 infection. This clonotype was detected many times. TCRdb reanalysed the 5' RACE reads using MiXCR and keeps one entry per CDR3 protein. The profile shows approximately 65,000 distinct CDR3 sequences, approximately 14% of them singletons. Looked up from germline, CDR1 is WSHSY and CDR2 is SAAADI. This CDR3 has 13 amino acids. V lost 3 bases and J lost 0, with 6 bases in between. This TCR came from an adult who was a healthcare worker with PCR-confirmed SARS-CoV-2 infection or an uninfected control (not recorded which). The sequencing input was whole blood. The J gene is TRBJ2-7, the V gene TRBV10-2, with no clear D. The CDR3 sequence is CASSDWSSYEQYF. CDR3 DNA sequence: TGCGCCAGCAGTGACTGGAGCTCCTACGAGCAGTACTTC.